This T cell receptor (beta chain) was observed in a study of PD-L1 blockade in urothelial cancer. Study overall: When patients started atezolizumab at some point between 2014 and 2015, it was given at 1,200 mg intravenously every 3 weeks. Twenty-five out of 29 patients were men whose urothelial cancer was bladder-origin. Study conclusions and caveats: The study found that durable-benefit patients expanded tumor-associated blood clones more at 3 weeks.

Housekeeping gene amplification was the basis for quantifying FFPE tumor DNA. Using immunoSEQ multiplex PCR, the repertoire was profiled, and TCRdb retains in-frame clones only, with some absent. The sample gives 300 to 350 clones, approximately 30% of which show up once; roughly 14% is in the top ten. V lost 5 bases and J lost 5, with 16 bases in between. CDR3 length: 14 residues. Germline CDR1 SGDLS, CDR2 YYNGEE. This clone was counted only a few times. The target antigen is unknown. The material sequenced was tumor tissue, taken before atezolizumab (anti-PD-L1) treatment. V and J are TRBV9 and TRBJ1-1; D might be TRBD1 (6 bases). The receptor comes from a man between 65 and 80 years old with urothelial cancer. CDR3 loop: CASSEIGGRTEAFF. Here the CDR3 DNA reads TGTGCCAGCAGTGAAATAGGGGGGAGAACTGAAGCTTTCTTT.